This T cell receptor beta chain was obtained from a study of shared clonotypes between healthy human individuals. Every contributor of samples was a Caucasian grown-up residing in Nashville, Tennessee. The protocol was immunoSEQ multiplex PCR, while the TCRdb copy is restricted to in-frame clones and leaves out a portion. The sample shows 90,000 to 150,000 clones, 68% of them seen only once. CDR1 and CDR2 from the germline V gene are SGHVS and FNYEAQ. Trimming took 5 bases from V and 5 from J, leaving 12 bases between them. The CDR3 is made up of 14 amino acids. This clone was observed a handful of times.

Sequenced material: memory CD8+ T cells sorted from blood. Subset denoted: CD45RO+ cells pooled with CCR7-negative TemRA cells. This TCR was sampled from a woman in her 30s in good health. This rearrangement joins TRBV7-6 to TRBJ1-4; D is undetermined. CDR3 sequence reads: CASSNPGENEKLFF. CDR3 nucleotide sequence: TGTGCCAGCAGCAACCCGGGAGAAAATGAAAAACTGTTTTTT.